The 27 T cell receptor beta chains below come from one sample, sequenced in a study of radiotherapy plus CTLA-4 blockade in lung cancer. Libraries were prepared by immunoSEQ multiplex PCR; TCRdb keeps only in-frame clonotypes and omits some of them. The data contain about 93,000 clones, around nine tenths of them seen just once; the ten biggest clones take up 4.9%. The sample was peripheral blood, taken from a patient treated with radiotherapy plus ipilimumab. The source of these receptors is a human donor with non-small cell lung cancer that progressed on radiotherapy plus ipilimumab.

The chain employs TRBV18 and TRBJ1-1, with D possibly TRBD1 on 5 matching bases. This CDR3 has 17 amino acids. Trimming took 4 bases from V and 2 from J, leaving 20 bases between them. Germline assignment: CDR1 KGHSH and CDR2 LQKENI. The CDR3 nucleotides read TGTGCCAGCTCACTCCTCGGCGGGGCGGTGATCAACACTGAAGCTTTCTTT. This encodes CASSLLGGAVINTEAFF.

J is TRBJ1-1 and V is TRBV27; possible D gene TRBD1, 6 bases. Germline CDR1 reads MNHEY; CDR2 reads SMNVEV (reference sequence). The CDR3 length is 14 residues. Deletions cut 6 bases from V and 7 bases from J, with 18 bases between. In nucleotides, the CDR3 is TGTGCCAGCAGAGACGGAAGGGACACCGTTGAAGCTTTCTTT. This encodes CASRDGRDTVEAFF.

This chain's CDR3 is CASNYNEQFF. The CDR3 nucleotides are TGTGCCAGCAACTACAATGAGCAGTTCTTC. The V call is TRBV6-1, the J call TRBJ2-1; D ambiguous. V gave up 7 bases and J gave up 3 bases, with 1 base separating them. The CDR3 extends over 10 amino acids. Germline assignment: CDR1 MNHNS and CDR2 SASEGT.

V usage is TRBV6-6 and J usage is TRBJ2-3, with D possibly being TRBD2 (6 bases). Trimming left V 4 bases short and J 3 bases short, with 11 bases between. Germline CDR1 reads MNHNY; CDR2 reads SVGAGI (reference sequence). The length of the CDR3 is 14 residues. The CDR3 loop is CASSSPSETDTQYF. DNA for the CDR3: TGTGCCAGCAGTTCGCCTAGCGAGACAGATACGCAGTATTTT.

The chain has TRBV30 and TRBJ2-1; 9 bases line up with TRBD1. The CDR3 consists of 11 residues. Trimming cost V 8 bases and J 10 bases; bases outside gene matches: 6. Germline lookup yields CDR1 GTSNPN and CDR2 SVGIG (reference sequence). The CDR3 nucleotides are TGTGCCGGGAACAGGGGGCAAGAGCAGTTCTTC. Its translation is CAGNRGQEQFF.

CDR3 DNA: TGTGCCACCAGCAGAGGACGGGAGCCCCCGCACGAGCAGTACTTC. Its protein product is CATSRGREPPHEQYF. The rearrangement links TRBV15 to TRBJ2-7; tentative D call: TRBD2 (6 bases). The CDR3 contains 15 residues. CDR1 is LNHNV and CDR2 is YYDKDF in the germline V gene (reference sequence). V lost 1 base and J lost 5, with 15 bases in between.

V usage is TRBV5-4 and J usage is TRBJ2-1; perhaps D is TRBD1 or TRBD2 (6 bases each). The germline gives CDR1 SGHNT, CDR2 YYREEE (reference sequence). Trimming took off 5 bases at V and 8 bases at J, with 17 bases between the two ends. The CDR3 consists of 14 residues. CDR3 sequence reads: CASSEWGAGDEQFF. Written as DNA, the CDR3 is TGTGCCAGCAGTGAATGGGGGGCGGGCGATGAGCAGTTCTTC.

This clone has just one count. CDR3 in amino acids: CASSPRTGSIIGELFF. Written as DNA, the CDR3 is TGTGCCAGCTCACCGAGGACAGGGAGTATAATCGGGGAGCTGTTTTTT. This chain connects TRBV18 to TRBJ2-2; the match to TRBD1 covers 8 bases. CDR3 length equals 16 residues. Trimming took 3 bases from V and 7 from J; bases not matched to a gene: 10. Germline V CDR1 and CDR2: KGHSH, LQKENI. The whole variable domain, remainder taken from reference TRBV18 and TRBJ2-2, is NAGVMQNPRHLVRRRGQEARLRCSPMKGHSHVYWYRQLPEEGLKFMVYLQKENIIDESGMPKERFSAEFPKEGPSILRIQQVVRGDSAAYFCASSPRTGSIIGELFFGEGSRLTVL.

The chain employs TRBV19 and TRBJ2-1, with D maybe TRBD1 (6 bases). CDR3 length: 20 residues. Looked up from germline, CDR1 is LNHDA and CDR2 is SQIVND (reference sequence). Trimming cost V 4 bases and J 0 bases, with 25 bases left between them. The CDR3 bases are TGTGCCAGTAGTACCCTCGCCAGGGGTCTCCGAGGGGTCTCCTACAATGAGCAGTTCTTC. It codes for CASSTLARGLRGVSYNEQFF.

As DNA, the CDR3 is TGTGCCAGCAGCCTCAGGCCTAACACCGGGGAGCTGTTTTTT. As protein: CASSLRPNTGELFF. This chain uses TRBV14 with TRBJ2-2; unclear D gene. Germline lookup yields CDR1 SGHDN and CDR2 FVKESK. The ends were cut back, 4 bases at V and 2 bases at J, with 8 bases in the middle. This CDR3 region has 14 residues.

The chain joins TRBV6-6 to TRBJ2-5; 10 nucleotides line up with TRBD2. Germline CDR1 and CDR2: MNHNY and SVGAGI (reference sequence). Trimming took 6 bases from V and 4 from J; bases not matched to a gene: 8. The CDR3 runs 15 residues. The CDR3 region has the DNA TGTGCCAGCAGGAAAGCGGGAGGGGTTCGAGAGACCCAGTACTTC. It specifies CASRKAGGVRETQYF.

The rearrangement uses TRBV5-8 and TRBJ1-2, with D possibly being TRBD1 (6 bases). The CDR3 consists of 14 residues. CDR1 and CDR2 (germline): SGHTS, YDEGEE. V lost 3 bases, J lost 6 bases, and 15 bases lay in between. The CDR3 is CASSSEGTYHGYTF. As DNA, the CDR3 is TGTGCCAGCAGCTCGGAGGGGACATACCATGGCTACACCTTC.

DNA of the CDR3: TGTGCCAGCAGTCCTAGCGGGAACTCCTACGAGCAGTACTTC. Amino acid sequence: CASSPSGNSYEQYF. The chain is built from TRBV6-5 and TRBJ2-7; 9 bases are shared with TRBD2. Germline loops: CDR1 MNHEY, CDR2 SVGAGI. The trim removed 5 bases at V and 0 bases at J, leaving 2 bases unmatched. The CDR3 length is 14 residues.

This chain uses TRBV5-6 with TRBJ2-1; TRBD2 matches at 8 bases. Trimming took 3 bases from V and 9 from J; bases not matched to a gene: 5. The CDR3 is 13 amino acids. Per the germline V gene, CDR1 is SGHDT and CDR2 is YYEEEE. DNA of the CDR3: TGTGCCAGCAGCTGGTCGCGGGGGGCTGAGCAGTTCTTC. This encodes CASSWSRGAEQFF.

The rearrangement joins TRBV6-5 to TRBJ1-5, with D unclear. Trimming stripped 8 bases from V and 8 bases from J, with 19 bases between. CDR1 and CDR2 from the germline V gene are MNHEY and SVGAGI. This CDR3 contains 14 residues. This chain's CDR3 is CASGKDLKFKPQHF. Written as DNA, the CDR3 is TGTGCCAGCGGGAAGGACCTCAAATTCAAGCCCCAGCATTTT.

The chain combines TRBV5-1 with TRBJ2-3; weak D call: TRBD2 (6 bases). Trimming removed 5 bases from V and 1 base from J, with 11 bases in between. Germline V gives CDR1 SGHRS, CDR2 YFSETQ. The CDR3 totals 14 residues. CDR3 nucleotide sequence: TGCGCCAGCAGATTACCTAGCGGCACAGATACGCAGTATTTT. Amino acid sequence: CASRLPSGTDTQYF.

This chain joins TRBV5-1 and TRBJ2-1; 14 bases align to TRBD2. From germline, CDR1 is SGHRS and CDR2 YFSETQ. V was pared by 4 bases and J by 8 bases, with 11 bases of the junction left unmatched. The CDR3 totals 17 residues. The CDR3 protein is CASSLTSGRGNQYEQFF. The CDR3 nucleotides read TGCGCCAGCAGCCTGACTAGCGGGAGGGGAAATCAGTATGAGCAGTTCTTC.

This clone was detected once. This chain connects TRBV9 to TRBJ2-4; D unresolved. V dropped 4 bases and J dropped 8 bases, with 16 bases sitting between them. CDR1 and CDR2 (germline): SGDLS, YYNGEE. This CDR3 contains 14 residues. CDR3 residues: CASSPSSVVDIQYF. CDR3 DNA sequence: TGTGCCAGCAGCCCCTCGAGTGTAGTCGACATTCAGTACTTC.

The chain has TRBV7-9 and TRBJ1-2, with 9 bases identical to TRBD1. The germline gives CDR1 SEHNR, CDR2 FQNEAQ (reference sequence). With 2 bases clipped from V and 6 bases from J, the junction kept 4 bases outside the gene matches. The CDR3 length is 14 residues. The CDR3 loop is CASSLFGTGNGYTF. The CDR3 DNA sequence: TGTGCCAGCAGCTTATTTGGGACAGGGAATGGCTACACCTTC.

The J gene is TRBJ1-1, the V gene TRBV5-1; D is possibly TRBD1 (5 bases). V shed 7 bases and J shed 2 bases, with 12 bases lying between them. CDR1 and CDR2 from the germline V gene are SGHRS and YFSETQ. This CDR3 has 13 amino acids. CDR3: CASYGTANTEAFF. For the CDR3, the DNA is TGCGCCAGCTATGGGACGGCTAACACTGAAGCTTTCTTT.

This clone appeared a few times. Written as DNA, the CDR3 is TGTGCCAGCAGCTTCTTTAGCGGGAGGGTCGAGACCCAGTACTTC. Translated: CASSFFSGRVETQYF. This chain connects TRBV7-9 to TRBJ2-5, with 11 bases matching TRBD2. The J segment lost 5 bases and the V segment lost 3 bases, leaving 5 bases of the junction unmatched. CDR3 length: 15 residues. Germline CDR1 is SEHNR and CDR2 is FQNEAQ (reference sequence).

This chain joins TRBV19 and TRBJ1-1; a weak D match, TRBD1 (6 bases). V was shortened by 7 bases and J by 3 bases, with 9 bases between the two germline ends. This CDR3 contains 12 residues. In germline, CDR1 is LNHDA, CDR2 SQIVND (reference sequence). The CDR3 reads CASKGQYTEAFF. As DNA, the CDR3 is TGTGCCAGTAAAGGACAGTACACTGAAGCTTTCTTT.

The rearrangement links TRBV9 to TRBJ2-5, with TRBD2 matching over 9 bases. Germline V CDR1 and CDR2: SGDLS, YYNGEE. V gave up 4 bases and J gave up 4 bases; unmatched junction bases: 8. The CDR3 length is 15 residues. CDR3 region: CASSKNSGSGETQYF. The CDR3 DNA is TGTGCCAGCAGCAAGAATAGCGGGAGTGGAGAGACCCAGTACTTC.

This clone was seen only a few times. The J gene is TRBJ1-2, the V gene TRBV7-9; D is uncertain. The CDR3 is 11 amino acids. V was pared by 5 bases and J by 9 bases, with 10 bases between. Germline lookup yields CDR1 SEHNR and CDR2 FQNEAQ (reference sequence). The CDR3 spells CASSLIMSYTF. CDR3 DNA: TGTGCCAGCAGCCTGATCATGAGCTACACCTTC.

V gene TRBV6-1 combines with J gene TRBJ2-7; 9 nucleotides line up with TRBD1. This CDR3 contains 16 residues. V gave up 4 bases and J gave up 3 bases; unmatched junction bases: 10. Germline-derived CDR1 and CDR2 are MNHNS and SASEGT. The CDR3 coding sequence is TGTGCCAGCAGTGGAACCGGGACAGGGAACAACTACGAGCAGTACTTC. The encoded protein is CASSGTGTGNNYEQYF.

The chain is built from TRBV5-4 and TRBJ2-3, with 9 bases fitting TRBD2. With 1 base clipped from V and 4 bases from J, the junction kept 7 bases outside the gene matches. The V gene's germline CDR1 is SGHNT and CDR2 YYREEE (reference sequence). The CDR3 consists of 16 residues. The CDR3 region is CASSLRLAGLSDTQYF. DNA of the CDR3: TGTGCCAGCAGCTTGCGGCTAGCGGGACTGTCAGATACGCAGTATTTT.

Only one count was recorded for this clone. In nucleotides, the CDR3 is TGTGCCAGCAGCGGAGTCAAGAACACTGAAGCTTTCTTT. Amino acids: CASSGVKNTEAFF. The rearrangement joins TRBV6-5 to TRBJ1-1; D gene ambiguous. V lost 6 bases and J lost 1, with 9 bases in between. The germline V gene has CDR1 MNHEY and CDR2 SVGAGI. The length of the CDR3 is 13 residues.